This record looks at one TCR beta chain sequence and its context. This clone has more than one count but fewer than ten. Its antigen is not yet known. No clone much larger than this one lies a single base away; base qualities are absent. The data were taken from a study of shared clonotypes between healthy human individuals (TCRdb year 2020). For context, the study as a whole: The cohort included three men and a couple of women between 18 and 49 years of age. For each donor, CD4 naive and CD4 memory were each run on three plates, CD8 naive on two plates, and CD8 memory on one plate. Blood TCR repertoires of five healthy adults were deeply sequenced to estimate repertoire size and the extent of clonotype sharing between individuals. To increase sequencing depth and limit assay-specific biases, different laboratories used diverse techniques to prepare libraries and sequence TCR repertoires. Each donor's leukapheresis produced roughly between about 0.8 and 10 billion PBMCs. The paper's findings and limits, for the study overall: About 4.5% of naive CD4, 3.5% of naive CD8, about 2.5% of memory CD4, and more than 0.35% of memory CD8 clonotypes were shared across several donors. Compared with non-shared clonotypes, the clonotypes found in all four sorted-subset donors had higher generation probabilities. Even with the large sequencing depth, rarefaction of the sorted-subset datasets indicated that sequencing was incomplete. Sampling was limited to blood, and TCR repertoires in tissue likely differ from TCR repertoires in blood. Pairwise subsampling led to the expectation that sequencing depth would affect the degree of clonotype sharing among donors. Naive subsets generally had larger estimated clonotype richness than memory subsets did. Because the study included a small number of donors, the genetic and exposure-history diversity represented was limited.

From cysteine to phenylalanine, the CDR3 is 12 amino acids long. Solely the CDR3 DNA is kept, with 36 bases framed from the first base. Trimming at the junction amounts to 4 bases on V and 6 bases on J, and the germline ends lie 9 bases apart. From a lookup of the germline V gene, CDR1 and CDR2 are SGHRS and YFSETQ. For the CD8 naive samples, CD45RO-negative cells were positively selected for CCR7, yielding a CD45RA+CCR7+ population from which TemRA cells were excluded. Donors were healthy HIV-negative adults with no recently reported acute infections or vaccinations. Every donor was a Caucasian adult residing in Nashville, Tennessee, USA. After blood collection by leukapheresis, PBMCs were isolated using Ficoll-Histopaque density gradient centrifugation and then cryopreserved in the vapor phase of liquid nitrogen. Analytical flow cytometry was used to check the purity and quantity of each magnetically sorted T cell population. Each sorted fraction had its genomic DNA isolated and then quantified by UV absorbance on a Nanodrop 2000c.

Using the deep immunoSEQ assay, multiplex PCR amplified TCR CDR3 regions from genomic DNA. Extracted genomic DNA from each cell subset was distributed evenly across all wells of several immunoSEQ 96-well plates, and each plate was treated as a replicate. For sorted subsets, roughly 200 ng of genomic DNA, equivalent to 25,000 to 30,000 T cell genomes, went into each replicate PCR. The purified libraries were quantified using a Qubit 3.0 fluorometer, sized with a Bioanalyzer 2100, and then quantified again using the KAPA Library Quantification kit. A separate single-read 150-cycle Illumina NextSeq 550 flow cell was used to sequence each immunoSEQ 96-well plate. As for the original processing: Because only junctional sequences without quality scores were contained in the immunoSEQ output, filtering matching that applied to full-length reads could not be performed. To assign V/J genes and CDR3, sequences were annotated using PyIR, a Python wrapper for IgBLAST v1.9, with IMGT germline references. Reads with weak V/J assignments (E-value above 1e-6), missing CDR3, stop codons, out-of-frame junctions, or ambiguous translated residues were removed. A V3J clonotype was defined by an identical inferred V gene, J gene, and CDR3 amino acid sequence. The percentage overlap between two repertoires was calculated by dividing the number of shared unique clonotypes by the size of the smaller repertoire. Richness of each repertoire was evaluated using RTK rarefaction, the Chao1 estimator, and Recon v2.1 estimates of unobserved clonotypes. Generation probabilities for all TCRbeta clonotypes obtained by the gDNA method from several donors were computed using OLGA. The immuneACCESS repertoire file appears here via TCRdb, limited to in-frame rearrangements. These files lack a portion of the clones; in checked studies, under half of the deficit traces to unresolved V genes, and the cause of the others is not known. The D gene and trimming were derived from the DNA, and the V and J assignments and clone size from that table. This sample has hundreds of thousands of clones in its table, and about 91% of those were observed once. Approximately 24% of the sample rests with the top ten.

The clonotype originates from a man aged 30 to 39 in good health. Recombination connected TRBV5-1 to TRBJ2-3, and possibly TRBD2, on 5 matching bases. The sample comprised naive CD8+ T cells sorted from blood. The cell subset or site label of this sample denotes: CD45RA+CCR7+. The DNA sequence is TGCGCCAGCAGCCCTAGCTGGGATACGCAGTATTTT. This encodes CASSPSWDTQYF.